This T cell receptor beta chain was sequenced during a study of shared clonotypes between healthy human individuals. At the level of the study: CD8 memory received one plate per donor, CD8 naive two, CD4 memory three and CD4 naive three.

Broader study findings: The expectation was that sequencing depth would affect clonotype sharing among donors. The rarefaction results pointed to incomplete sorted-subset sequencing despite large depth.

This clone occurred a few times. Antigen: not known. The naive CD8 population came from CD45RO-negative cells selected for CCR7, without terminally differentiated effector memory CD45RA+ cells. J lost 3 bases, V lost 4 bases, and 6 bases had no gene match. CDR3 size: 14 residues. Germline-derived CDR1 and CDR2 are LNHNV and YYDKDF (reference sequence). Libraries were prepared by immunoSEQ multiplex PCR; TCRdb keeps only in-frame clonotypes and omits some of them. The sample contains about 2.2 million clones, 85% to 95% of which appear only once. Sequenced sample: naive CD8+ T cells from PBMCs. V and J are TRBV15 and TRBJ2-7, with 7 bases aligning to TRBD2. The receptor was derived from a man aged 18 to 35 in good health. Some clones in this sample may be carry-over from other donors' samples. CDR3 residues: CATSTRGGVYEQYF. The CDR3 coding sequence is TGTGCCACCAGCACCCGGGGAGGGGTCTACGAGCAGTACTTC.